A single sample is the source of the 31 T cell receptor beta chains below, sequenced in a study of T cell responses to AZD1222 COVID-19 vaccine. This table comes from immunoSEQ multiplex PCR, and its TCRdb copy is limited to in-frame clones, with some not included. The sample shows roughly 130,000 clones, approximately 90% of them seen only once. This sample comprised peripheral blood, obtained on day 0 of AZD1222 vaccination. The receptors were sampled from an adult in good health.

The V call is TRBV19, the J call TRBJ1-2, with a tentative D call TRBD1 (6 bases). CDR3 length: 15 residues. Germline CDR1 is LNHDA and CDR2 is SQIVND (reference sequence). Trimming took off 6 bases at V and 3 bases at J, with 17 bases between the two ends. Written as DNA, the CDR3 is TGTGCCAGTAGCCTCCGGGACACCGATTACTATGGCTACACCTTC. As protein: CASSLRDTDYYGYTF. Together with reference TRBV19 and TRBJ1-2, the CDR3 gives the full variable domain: DGGITQSPKYLFRKEGQNVTLSCEQNLNHDAMYWYRQDPGQGLRLIYYSQIVNDFQKGDIAEGYSVSREKKESFPLTVTSAQKNPTAFYLCASSLRDTDYYGYTFGSGTRLTVV.

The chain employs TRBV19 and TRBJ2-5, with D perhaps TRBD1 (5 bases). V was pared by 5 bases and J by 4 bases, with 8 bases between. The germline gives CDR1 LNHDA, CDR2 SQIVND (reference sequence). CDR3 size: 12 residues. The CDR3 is CASSQGRETQYF. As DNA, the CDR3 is TGTGCCAGTAGTCAGGGAAGAGAGACCCAGTACTTC.

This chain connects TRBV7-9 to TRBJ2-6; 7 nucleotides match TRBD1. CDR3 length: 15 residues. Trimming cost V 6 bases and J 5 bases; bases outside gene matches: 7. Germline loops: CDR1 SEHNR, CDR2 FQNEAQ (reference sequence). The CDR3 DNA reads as TGTGCCAGCAGAACTACAGGGGATAGGGCCAACGTCCTGACTTTC. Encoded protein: CASRTTGDRANVLTF.

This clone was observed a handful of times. CDR3 region: CAHGAFRYGYTF. The CDR3 nucleotides read TGTGCCCATGGGGCGTTTAGGTATGGCTACACCTTC. The chain has TRBV28 and TRBJ1-2; possible D gene TRBD1, 5 bases. This CDR3 spans 12 amino acids. The germline V and J ends were trimmed by 11 bases and 5 bases, with 15 bases remaining between them. Germline-derived CDR1 and CDR2 are MDHEN and SYDVKM.

This CDR3 reads CATSRDVRGTEAFF. The CDR3 bases are TGTGCCACCAGCAGAGATGTCCGGGGCACTGAAGCTTTCTTT. The chain employs TRBV15 and TRBJ1-1; D is unresolved. CDR1 LNHNV and CDR2 YYDKDF come from the germline V gene (reference sequence). The V end was cut by 0 bases, the J end by 4 bases, with 9 bases between. The CDR3 covers 14 residues. The whole variable domain, filled in from reference TRBV15 and TRBJ1-1, reads DAMVIQNPRYQVTQFGKPVTLSCSQTLNHNVMYWYQQKSSQAPKLLFHYYDKDFNNEADTPDNFQSRRPNTSFCFLDIRSPGLGDTAMYLCATSRDVRGTEAFFGQGTRLTVV.

The DNA of the CDR3 is TGTGCCAGCAGACGAGGACTGGAGAACACTGAAGCTTTCTTT. It codes for CASRRGLENTEAFF. The V call is TRBV6-5, the J call TRBJ1-1; D is ambiguous. Trimming pared 6 bases from V and 1 base from J, leaving 12 bases between. This CDR3 has 14 residues. CDR1 is MNHEY and CDR2 is SVGAGI in the germline V gene.

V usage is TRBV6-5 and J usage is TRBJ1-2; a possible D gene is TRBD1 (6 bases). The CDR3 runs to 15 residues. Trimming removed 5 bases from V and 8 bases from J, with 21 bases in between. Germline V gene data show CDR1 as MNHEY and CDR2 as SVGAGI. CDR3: CASSTTADSMEGYTF. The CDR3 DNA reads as TGTGCCAGCAGTACGACCGCGGACAGCATGGAAGGCTACACCTTC.

The DNA for the CDR3 is TGTGCCAGCAGCTTGGGCCAGAACACTGAAGCTTTCTTT. Its protein is CASSLGQNTEAFF. This chain connects TRBV9 to TRBJ1-1; D call uncertain. The CDR3 is made up of 13 amino acids. The germline gives CDR1 SGDLS, CDR2 YYNGEE. Trimming took 4 bases from V and 1 from J, leaving 8 bases between them.

CDR3 region: CASSRGQSGYGYTF. For the CDR3, the DNA is TGTGCCAGCAGCCGTGGCCAAAGCGGCTATGGCTACACCTTC. The rearrangement joins TRBV5-8 to TRBJ1-2; D unresolved. V lost 4 bases and J 4 bases, leaving 14 bases between the germline ends. There are 14 residues in the CDR3. Germline V CDR1 and CDR2: SGHTS, YDEGEE.

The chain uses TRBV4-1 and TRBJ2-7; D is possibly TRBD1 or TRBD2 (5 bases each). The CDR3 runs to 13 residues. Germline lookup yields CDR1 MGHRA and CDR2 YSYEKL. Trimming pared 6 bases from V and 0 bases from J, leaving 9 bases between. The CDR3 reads CASRGVYSYEQYF. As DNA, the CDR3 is TGCGCCAGCAGGGGGGTCTACTCCTACGAGCAGTACTTC.

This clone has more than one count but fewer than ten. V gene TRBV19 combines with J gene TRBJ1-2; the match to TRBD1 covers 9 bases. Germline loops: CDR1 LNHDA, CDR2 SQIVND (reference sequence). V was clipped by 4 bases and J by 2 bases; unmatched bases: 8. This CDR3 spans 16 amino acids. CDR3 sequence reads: CASSKGPGQGNYGYTF. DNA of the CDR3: TGTGCCAGTAGTAAAGGCCCGGGACAGGGCAACTATGGCTACACCTTC.

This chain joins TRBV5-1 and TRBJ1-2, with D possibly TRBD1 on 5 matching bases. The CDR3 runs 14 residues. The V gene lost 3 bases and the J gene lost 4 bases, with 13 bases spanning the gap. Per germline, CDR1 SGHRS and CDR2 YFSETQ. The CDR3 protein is CASSSDSGPYGYTF. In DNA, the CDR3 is TGCGCCAGCAGCTCAGACTCAGGGCCCTATGGCTACACCTTC.

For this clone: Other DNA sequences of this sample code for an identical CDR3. CDR3 nucleotides: TGTGCCTGGAGTGAAGGGGGGAATCAGCCCCAGCATTTT. Protein sequence: CAWSEGGNQPQHF. This chain links TRBV30 with TRBJ1-5, with D tentatively TRBD1 (6 bases). Germline V gives CDR1 GTSNPN, CDR2 SVGIG (reference sequence). CDR3 length: 13 residues. Between the trimmed V and J ends, which lost 1 base and 4 bases, there was a span of 8 bases. Full variable domain (missing parts from reference TRBV30 and TRBJ1-5): SQTIHQWPATLVQPVGSPLSLECTVEGTSNPNLYWYRQAAGRGLQLLFYSVGIGQISSEVPQNLSASRPQDRQFILSSKKLLLSDSGFYLCAWSEGGNQPQHFGDGTRLSIL.

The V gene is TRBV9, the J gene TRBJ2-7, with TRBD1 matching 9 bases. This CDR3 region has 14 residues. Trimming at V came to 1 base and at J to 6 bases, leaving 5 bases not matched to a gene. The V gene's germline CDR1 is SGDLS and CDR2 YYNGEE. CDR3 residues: CASSVRDRAGEQYF. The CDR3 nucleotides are TGTGCCAGCAGCGTAAGGGACAGGGCAGGCGAGCAGTACTTC.

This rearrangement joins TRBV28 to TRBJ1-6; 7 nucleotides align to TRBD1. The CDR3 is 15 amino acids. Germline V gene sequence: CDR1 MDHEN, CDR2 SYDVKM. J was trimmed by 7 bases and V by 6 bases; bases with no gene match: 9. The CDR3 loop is CASSRTTGVNSPLHF. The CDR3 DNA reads TGTGCCAGCAGCCGGACAACAGGGGTAAATTCACCCCTCCACTTT.

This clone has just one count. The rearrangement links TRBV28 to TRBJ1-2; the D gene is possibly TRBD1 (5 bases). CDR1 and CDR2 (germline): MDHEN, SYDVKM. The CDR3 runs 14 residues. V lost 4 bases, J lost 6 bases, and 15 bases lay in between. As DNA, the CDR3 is TGTGCCAGCAGTTCCGCACGGGGGACCCATGGCTACACCTTC. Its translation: CASSSARGTHGYTF.

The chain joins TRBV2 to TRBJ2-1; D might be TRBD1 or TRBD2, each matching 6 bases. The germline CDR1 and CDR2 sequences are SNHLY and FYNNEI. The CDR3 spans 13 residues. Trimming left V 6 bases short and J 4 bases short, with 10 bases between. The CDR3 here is CASRQGLYNEQFF. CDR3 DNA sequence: TGTGCCAGCAGACAGGGACTTTACAATGAGCAGTTCTTC.

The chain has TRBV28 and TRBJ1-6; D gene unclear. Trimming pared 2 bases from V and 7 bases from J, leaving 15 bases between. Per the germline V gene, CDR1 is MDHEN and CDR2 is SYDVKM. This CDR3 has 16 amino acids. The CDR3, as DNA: TGTGCCAGCAGTTTACTGGTTGAGGTAGGAAATTCACCCCTCCACTTT. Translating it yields CASSLLVEVGNSPLHF.

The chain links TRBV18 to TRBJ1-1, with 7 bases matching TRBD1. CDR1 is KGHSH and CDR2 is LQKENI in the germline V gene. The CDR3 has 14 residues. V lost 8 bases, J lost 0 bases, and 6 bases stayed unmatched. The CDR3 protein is CASARDSLNTEAFF. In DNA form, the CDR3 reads TGTGCCAGCGCACGGGACAGTCTGAACACTGAAGCTTTCTTT.

This CDR3 is CASSQFLGTGNTIYF. The CDR3 coding sequence is TGTGCCAGCAGCCAATTCCTGGGGACGGGAAACACCATATATTTT. V gene TRBV3-1 (or the pseudogene TRBV3-2) combines with J gene TRBJ1-3, with a tentative D call TRBD1 (5 bases). CDR3 length: 15 residues. Trimming removed 2 bases from V and 4 bases from J, with 12 bases in between. Germline lookup yields CDR1 LGHDT and CDR2 YNNKEL (reference sequence).

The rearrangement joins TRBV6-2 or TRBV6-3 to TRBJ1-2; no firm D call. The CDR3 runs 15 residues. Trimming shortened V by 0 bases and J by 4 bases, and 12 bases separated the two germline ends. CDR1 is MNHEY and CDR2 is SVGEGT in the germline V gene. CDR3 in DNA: TGTGCCAGCAGTTACTCCGACATCAGTGGCTATGGCTACACCTTC. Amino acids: CASSYSDISGYGYTF.

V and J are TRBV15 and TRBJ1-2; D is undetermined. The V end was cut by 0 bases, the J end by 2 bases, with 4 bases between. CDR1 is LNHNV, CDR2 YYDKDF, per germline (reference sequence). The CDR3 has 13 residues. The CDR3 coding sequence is TGTGCCACCAGCAGAGATATGAACTATGGCTACACCTTC. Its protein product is CATSRDMNYGYTF. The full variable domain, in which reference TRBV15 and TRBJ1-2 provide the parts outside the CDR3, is DAMVIQNPRYQVTQFGKPVTLSCSQTLNHNVMYWYQQKSSQAPKLLFHYYDKDFNNEADTPDNFQSRRPNTSFCFLDIRSPGLGDTAMYLCATSRDMNYGYTFGSGTRLTVV.

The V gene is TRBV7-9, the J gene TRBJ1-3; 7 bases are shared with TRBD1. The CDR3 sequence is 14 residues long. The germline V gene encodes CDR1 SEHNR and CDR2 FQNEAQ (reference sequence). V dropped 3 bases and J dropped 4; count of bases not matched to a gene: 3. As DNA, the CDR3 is TGTGCCAGCAGCTTCGGACAGGTCGGAAACACCATATATTTT. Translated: CASSFGQVGNTIYF.

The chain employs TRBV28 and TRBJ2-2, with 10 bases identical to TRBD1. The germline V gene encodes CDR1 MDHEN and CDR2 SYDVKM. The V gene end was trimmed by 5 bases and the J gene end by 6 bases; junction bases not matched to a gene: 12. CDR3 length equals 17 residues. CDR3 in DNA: TGTGCCAGCAGTGGATATACCGGGACAGGGGCTTCCGGGGAGCTGTTTTTT. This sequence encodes CASSGYTGTGASGELFF.

The CDR3 sequence is CASSLRQANTGELFF. In DNA, the CDR3 is TGTGCCAGCAGCCTTAGACAGGCGAACACCGGGGAGCTGTTTTTT. This sequence joins TRBV5-8 and TRBJ2-2, with D maybe TRBD1 (6 bases). The germline V and J ends were trimmed by 4 bases and 0 bases, with 10 bases remaining between them. The V gene's germline CDR1 is SGHTS and CDR2 YDEGEE. This CDR3 has 15 amino acids.

DNA for the CDR3: TGTGCCAGCAGTTCCTCGGGACTAGCGGGAGTAGGGCAAGAGACCCAGTACTTC. This codes for CASSSSGLAGVGQETQYF. The rearrangement links TRBV27 to TRBJ2-5; 14 bases line up with TRBD2. This CDR3 is 18 amino acids long. Germline V gene sequence: CDR1 MNHEY, CDR2 SMNVEV (reference sequence). V was pared by 4 bases and J by 2 bases, with 9 bases of the junction left unmatched.

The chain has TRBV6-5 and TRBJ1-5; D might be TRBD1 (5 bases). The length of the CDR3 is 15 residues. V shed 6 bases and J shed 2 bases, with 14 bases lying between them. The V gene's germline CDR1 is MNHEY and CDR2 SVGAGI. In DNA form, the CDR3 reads TGTGCCAGCAGCCGAGTCAGGGATCGCAATCAGCCCCAGCATTTT. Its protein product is CASSRVRDRNQPQHF.

CDR3: CASNRQVTAGELFF. CDR3 in DNA: TGTGCCAGTAACAGACAGGTGACGGCGGGGGAGCTGTTTTTT. The V gene is TRBV19, the J gene TRBJ2-2; D is possibly TRBD1 (6 bases). The CDR3 has 14 amino acids. Germline V gene data show CDR1 as LNHDA and CDR2 as SQIVND (reference sequence). Trimming shortened V by 7 bases and J by 8 bases, and 17 bases separated the two germline ends.

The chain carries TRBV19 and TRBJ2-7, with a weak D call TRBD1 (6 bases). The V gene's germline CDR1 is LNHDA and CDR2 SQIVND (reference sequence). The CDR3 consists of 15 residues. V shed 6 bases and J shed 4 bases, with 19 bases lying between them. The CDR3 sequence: CASSTFDRRNYEQYF. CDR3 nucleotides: TGTGCCAGTAGCACATTCGACAGGCGAAATTACGAGCAGTACTTC.

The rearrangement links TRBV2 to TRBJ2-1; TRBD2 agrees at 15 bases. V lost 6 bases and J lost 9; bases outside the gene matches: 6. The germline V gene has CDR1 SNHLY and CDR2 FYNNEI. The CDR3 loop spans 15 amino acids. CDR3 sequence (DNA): TGTGCCAGCAGACCGGGACTAGCGGGAGGTGGTGAGCAGTTCTTC. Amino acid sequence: CASRPGLAGGGEQFF.

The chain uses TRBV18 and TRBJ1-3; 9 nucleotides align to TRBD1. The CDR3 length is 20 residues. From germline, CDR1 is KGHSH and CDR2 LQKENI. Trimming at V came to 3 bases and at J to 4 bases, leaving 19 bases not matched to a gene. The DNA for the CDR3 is TGTGCCAGCTCACCTCCACTTAGAACCGGGACAGGGATGCGAGGAAACACCATATATTTT. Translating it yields CASSPPLRTGTGMRGNTIYF.